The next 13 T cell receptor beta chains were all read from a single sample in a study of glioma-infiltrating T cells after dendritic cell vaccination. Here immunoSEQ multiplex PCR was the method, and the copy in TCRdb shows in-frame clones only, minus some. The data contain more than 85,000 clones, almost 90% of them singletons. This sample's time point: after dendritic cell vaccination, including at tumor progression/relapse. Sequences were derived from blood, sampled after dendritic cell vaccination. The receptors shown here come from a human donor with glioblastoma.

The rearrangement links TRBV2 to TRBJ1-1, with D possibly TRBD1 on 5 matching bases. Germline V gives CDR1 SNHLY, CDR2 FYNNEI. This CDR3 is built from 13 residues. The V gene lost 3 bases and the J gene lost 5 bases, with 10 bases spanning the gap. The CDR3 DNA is TGTGCCAGCAGTGAGGGGCCCAGGACTGAAGCTTTCTTT. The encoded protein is CASSEGPRTEAFF. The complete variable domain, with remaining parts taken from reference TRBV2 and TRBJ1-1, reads EPEVTQTPSHQVTQMGQEVILRCVPISNHLYFYWYRQILGQKVEFLVSFYNNEISEKSEIFDDQFSVERPDGSNFTLKIRSTKLEDSAMYFCASSEGPRTEAFFGQGTRLTVV.

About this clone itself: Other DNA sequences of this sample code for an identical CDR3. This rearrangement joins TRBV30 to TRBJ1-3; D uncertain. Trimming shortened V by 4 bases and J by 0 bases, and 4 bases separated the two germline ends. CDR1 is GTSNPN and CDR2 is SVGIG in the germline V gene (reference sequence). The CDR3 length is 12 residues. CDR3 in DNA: TGTGCCTGGACTAACTCTGGAAACACCATATATTTT. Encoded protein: CAWTNSGNTIYF. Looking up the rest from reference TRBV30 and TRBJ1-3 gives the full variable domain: SQTIHQWPATLVQPVGSPLSLECTVEGTSNPNLYWYRQAAGRGLQLLFYSVGIGQISSEVPQNLSASRPQDRQFILSSKKLLLSDSGFYLCAWTNSGNTIYFGEGSWLTVV.

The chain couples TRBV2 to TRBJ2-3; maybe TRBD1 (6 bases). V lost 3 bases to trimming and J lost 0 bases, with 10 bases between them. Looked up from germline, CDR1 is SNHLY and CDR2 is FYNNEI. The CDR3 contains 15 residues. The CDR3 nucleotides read TGTGCCAGCAGTGAGACAGGCCCTAGCACAGATACGCAGTATTTT. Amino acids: CASSETGPSTDTQYF.

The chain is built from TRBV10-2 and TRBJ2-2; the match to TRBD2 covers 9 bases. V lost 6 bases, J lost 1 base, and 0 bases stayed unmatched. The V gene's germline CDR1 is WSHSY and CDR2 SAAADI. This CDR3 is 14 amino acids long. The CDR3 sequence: CASRAGGNTGELFF. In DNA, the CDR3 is TGCGCCAGCAGAGCGGGGGGGAACACCGGGGAGCTGTTTTTT.

CDR3 sequence (DNA): TGCGCCAGCAGTAGGGCTAGCGGCAAGAGCACAGATACGCAGTATTTT. Encoded protein: CASSRASGKSTDTQYF. The chain couples TRBV10-1 to TRBJ2-3, with 7 bases lining up with TRBD2. The germline gives CDR1 WNHNN, CDR2 SYGVQD (reference sequence). V shed 5 bases and J 0 bases; nucleotides not matched to a gene: 8. The CDR3 has 16 amino acids.

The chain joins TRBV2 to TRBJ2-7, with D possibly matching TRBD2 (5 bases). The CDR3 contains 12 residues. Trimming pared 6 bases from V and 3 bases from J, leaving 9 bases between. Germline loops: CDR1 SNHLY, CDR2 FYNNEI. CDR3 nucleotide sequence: TGTGCCAGCAGCTTGGCGGGCTACGAGCAGTACTTC. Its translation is CASSLAGYEQYF.

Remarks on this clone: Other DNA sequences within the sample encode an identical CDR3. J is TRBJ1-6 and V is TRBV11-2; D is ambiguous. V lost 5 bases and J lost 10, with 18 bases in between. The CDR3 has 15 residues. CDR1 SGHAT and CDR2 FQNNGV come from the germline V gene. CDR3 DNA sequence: TGTGCCAGCAGCCGGGGATATACGGGCCCCTCACCCCTCCACTTT. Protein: CASSRGYTGPSPLHF.

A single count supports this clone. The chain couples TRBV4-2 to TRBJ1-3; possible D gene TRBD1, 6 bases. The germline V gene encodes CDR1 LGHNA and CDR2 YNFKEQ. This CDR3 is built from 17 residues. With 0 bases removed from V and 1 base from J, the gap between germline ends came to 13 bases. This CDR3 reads CASSQDAGALSGNTIYF. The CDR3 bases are TGTGCCAGCAGCCAAGACGCAGGGGCTTTATCTGGAAACACCATATATTTT.

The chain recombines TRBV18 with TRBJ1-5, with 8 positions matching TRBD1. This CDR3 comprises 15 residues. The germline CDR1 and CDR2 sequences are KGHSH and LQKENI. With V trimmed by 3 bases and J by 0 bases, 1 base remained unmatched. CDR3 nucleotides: TGTGCCAGCTCACCGGACAGGGCTAGCAATCAGCCCCAGCATTTT. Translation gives CASSPDRASNQPQHF.

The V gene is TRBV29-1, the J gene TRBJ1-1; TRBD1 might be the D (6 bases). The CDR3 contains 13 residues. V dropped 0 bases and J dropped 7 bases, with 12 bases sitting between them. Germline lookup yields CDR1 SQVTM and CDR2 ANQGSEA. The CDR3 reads CSVEDNRVYEAFF. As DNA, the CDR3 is TGCAGCGTTGAAGATAACAGGGTGTATGAAGCTTTCTTT.

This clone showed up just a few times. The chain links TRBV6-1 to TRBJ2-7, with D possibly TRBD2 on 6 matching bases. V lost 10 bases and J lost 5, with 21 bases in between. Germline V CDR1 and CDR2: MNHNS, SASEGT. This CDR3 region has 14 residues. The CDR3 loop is CAIGAGSFPHEQYF. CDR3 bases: TGTGCCATAGGAGCCGGGAGCTTCCCCCACGAGCAGTACTTC.

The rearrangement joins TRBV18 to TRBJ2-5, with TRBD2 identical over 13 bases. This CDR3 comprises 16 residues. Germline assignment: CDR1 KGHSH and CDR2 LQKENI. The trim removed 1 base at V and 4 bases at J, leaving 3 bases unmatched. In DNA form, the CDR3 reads TGTGCCAGCTCACCACTGACTAGCGGGAGGTTAGAGACCCAGTACTTC. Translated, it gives CASSPLTSGRLETQYF.

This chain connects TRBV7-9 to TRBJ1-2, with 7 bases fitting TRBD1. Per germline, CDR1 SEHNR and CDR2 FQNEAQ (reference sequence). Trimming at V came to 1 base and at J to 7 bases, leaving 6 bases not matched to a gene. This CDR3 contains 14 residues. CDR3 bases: TGTGCCAGCAGCTTAGACGGGACAGTGGGTGGCTACACCTTC. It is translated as CASSLDGTVGGYTF.